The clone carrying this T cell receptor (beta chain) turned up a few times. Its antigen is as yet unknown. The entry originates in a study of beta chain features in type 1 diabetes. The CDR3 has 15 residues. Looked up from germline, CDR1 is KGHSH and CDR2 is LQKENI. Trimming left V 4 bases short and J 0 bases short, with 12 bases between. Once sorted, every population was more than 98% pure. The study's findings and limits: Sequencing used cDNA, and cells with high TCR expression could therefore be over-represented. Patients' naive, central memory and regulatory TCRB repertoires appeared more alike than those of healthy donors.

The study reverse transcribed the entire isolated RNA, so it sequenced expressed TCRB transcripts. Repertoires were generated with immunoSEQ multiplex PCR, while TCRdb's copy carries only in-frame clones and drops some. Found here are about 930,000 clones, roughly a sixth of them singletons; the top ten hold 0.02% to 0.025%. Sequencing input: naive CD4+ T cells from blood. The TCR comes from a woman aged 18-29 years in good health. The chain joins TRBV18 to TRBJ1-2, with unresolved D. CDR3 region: CASSLDGSANYGYTF. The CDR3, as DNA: TGTGCCAGCTCACTGGACGGTTCCGCTAACTATGGCTACACCTTC. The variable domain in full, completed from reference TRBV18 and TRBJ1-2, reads NAGVMQNPRHLVRRRGQEARLRCSPMKGHSHVYWYRQLPEEGLKFMVYLQKENIIDESGMPKERFSAEFPKEGPSILRIQQVVRGDSAAYFCASSLDGSANYGYTFGSGTRLTVV.